Following are 22 T cell receptor beta chains from one sample sequenced in a study of CD8 T cells in Susac syndrome (dated by TCRdb to between 2017 and 2020). Library generation was performed with the immunoSEQ multiplex PCR assay. RNA was extracted using the RNeasy kit, and roughly 0.5 to 1 ug of the RNA was reverse transcribed with random hexamers. TCRdb ran its own pipeline on the public reads, namely fastp trimming at Q25 and MiXCR clone calling, and kept in-frame beta chains. Every distinct CDR3 protein forms one entry, paired with its most common genes and DNA. This sample holds 65,000 to 100,000 distinct CDR3 sequences; roughly 95% were observed only once. 0.41% of the sample is in the top ten clones. Sequences were obtained from CD8+ T cells from PBMCs. Receptor source: a human donor with Susac syndrome.

The chain is built from TRBV19 and TRBJ1-1; D is undetermined. Germline V gene data show CDR1 as LNHDA and CDR2 as SQIVND (reference sequence). This CDR3 is built from 15 residues. The V and J ends lost 4 bases and 1 base respectively, with 13 bases between them. Written as DNA, the CDR3 is TGTGCCAGTAGTACCTCAGGTTGGGGGAACACTGAAGCTTTCTTT. It codes for CASSTSGWGNTEAFF.

The V call is TRBV29-1, the J call TRBJ1-1; TRBD1 aligns across 7 bases. CDR1 SQVTM and CDR2 ANQGSEA come from the germline V gene. The trim removed 6 bases at V and 7 bases at J, leaving 8 bases unmatched. The length of the CDR3 is 12 residues. The CDR3 spells CSVRTGAIEAFF. DNA for the CDR3: TGCAGCGTCCGGACAGGAGCGATTGAAGCTTTCTTT. The variable domain in full, completed from reference TRBV29-1 and TRBJ1-1, reads SAVISQKPSRDICQRGTSLTIQCQVDSQVTMMFWYRQQPGQSLTLIATANQGSEATYESGFVIDKFPISRPNLTFSTLTVSNMSPEDSSIYLCSVRTGAIEAFFGQGTRLTVV.

The rearrangement links TRBV7-6 to TRBJ1-2, with D possibly matching TRBD1 (5 bases). V dropped 2 bases and J dropped 3 bases, with 16 bases sitting between them. CDR1 and CDR2 from the germline V gene are SGHVS and FNYEAQ. The CDR3 has 16 residues. Written as DNA, the CDR3 is TGTGCCAGCAGCTTATTCACAGAGGGGTTATACTATGGCTACACCTTC. Translated: CASSLFTEGLYYGYTF.

CDR3 sequence reads: CSARLLAQETQYF. The CDR3 region has the DNA TGCAGTGCTAGGTTACTAGCACAAGAGACCCAGTACTTC. The rearrangement uses TRBV20-1 and TRBJ2-5, with a tentative D call TRBD2 (6 bases). Germline V gives CDR1 DFQATT, CDR2 SNEGSKA (reference sequence). V gave up 3 bases and J gave up 2 bases, with 10 bases separating them. The CDR3 has 13 residues.

This clonotype was found a few times. CDR3 region: CASSQDLTGGSYEQYF. CDR3 DNA: TGTGCCAGCAGCCAAGATTTGACAGGGGGCTCCTACGAGCAGTACTTC. The rearrangement joins TRBV3-1 to TRBJ2-7, with TRBD1 matching 9 bases. This CDR3 spans 16 amino acids. Trimming took 0 bases from V and 0 from J; bases not matched to a gene: 3. CDR1 and CDR2 (germline): LGHDT, YNNKEL (reference sequence).

This clonotype was counted a single time. The chain combines TRBV18 with TRBJ1-6, with unresolved D. The CDR3 is 14 amino acids. The V end was cut by 2 bases, the J end by 8 bases, with 10 bases between. Germline V gene data show CDR1 as KGHSH and CDR2 as LQKENI. The CDR3 spells CASSPSPADSPLHF. In nucleotides, the CDR3 is TGTGCCAGCTCACCAAGTCCCGCGGATTCACCCCTCCACTTT.

This sequence joins TRBV12-3 or TRBV12-4 and TRBJ1-1, with a possible D match to TRBD1 (5 bases). The CDR3 totals 13 residues. Trimming took 10 bases from V and 1 from J, leaving 13 bases between them. The CDR3 sequence is CATAGGGNTEAFF. The CDR3 region has the DNA TGTGCCACCGCTGGGGGGGGGAACACTGAAGCTTTCTTT.

The chain couples TRBV11-1 to TRBJ2-7; D is undetermined. V gave up 1 base and J gave up 2 bases, with 9 bases separating them. This CDR3 is 14 amino acids long. From germline, CDR1 is SGHAT and CDR2 FQDESV (reference sequence). CDR3: CASSLEYGTYEQYF. The CDR3, as DNA: TGTGCCAGCAGCTTAGAGTACGGAACCTACGAGCAGTACTTC.

The rearrangement links TRBV29-1 to TRBJ2-7, with TRBD1 matching over 11 bases. The CDR3 loop spans 13 amino acids. J was trimmed by 7 bases and V by 5 bases; bases with no gene match: 7. CDR1 SQVTM and CDR2 ANQGSEA come from the germline V gene. CDR3 in amino acids: CSVFGTGGEEQYF. The CDR3 DNA follows: TGCAGCGTTTTCGGGACAGGGGGTGAAGAGCAGTACTTC.

The V gene is TRBV20-1, the J gene TRBJ1-2, with D maybe TRBD1 (5 bases). This CDR3 comprises 15 residues. Per germline, CDR1 DFQATT and CDR2 SNEGSKA (reference sequence). V dropped 3 bases and J dropped 4 bases, with 18 bases sitting between them. The CDR3 sequence: CSASGSMGVGYGYTF. CDR3 nucleotide sequence: TGCAGTGCTAGTGGCAGCATGGGGGTCGGCTATGGCTACACCTTC.

This chain joins TRBV27 and TRBJ2-3; TRBD1 matches at 7 bases. Germline loops: CDR1 MNHEY, CDR2 SMNVEV (reference sequence). The CDR3 has 12 residues. The V segment lost 4 bases and the J segment 5 bases; nucleotides outside the gene matches: 0. CDR3 bases: TGTGCCAGCAGTTGGACAGGAGATACGCAGTATTTT. As protein: CASSWTGDTQYF.

The chain uses TRBV5-8 and TRBJ2-1; no firm D call. V was shortened by 4 bases and J by 9 bases, with 11 bases between the two germline ends. Per the germline V gene, CDR1 is SGHTS and CDR2 is YDEGEE. The length of the CDR3 is 12 residues. The chain's CDR3 is CASSIDRVEQFF. CDR3 in DNA: TGTGCCAGCAGCATAGACCGGGTTGAGCAGTTCTTC.

The V call is TRBV9, the J call TRBJ2-3; D is possibly TRBD1 or TRBD2 (5 bases each). CDR1 and CDR2 (germline): SGDLS, YYNGEE. The germline V and J ends were trimmed by 3 bases and 3 bases, with 14 bases remaining between them. This CDR3 is 15 amino acids long. The CDR3 region is CASSAEPGGTDTQYF. CDR3 bases: TGTGCCAGCAGCGCAGAGCCTGGGGGAACAGATACGCAGTATTTT.

The gene calls are TRBV18 and TRBJ2-5; D is tentatively TRBD1 or TRBD2 (5 bases each). CDR1 and CDR2 from the germline V gene are KGHSH and LQKENI. V lost 4 bases and J lost 3, with 24 bases in between. The CDR3 loop spans 18 amino acids. The CDR3, as DNA: TGTGCCAGCTCACATATGCCAGTTACGGGGCAATCTGAAGAGACCCAGTACTTC. Protein sequence: CASSHMPVTGQSEETQYF.

V and J are TRBV25-1 and TRBJ2-1; 8 bases fit TRBD2. J gave up 7 bases and V 6 bases, and 14 bases lay outside the gene matches. CDR1 and CDR2 (germline): MGHDK, SYGVNS. This CDR3 has 16 residues. CDR3 nucleotides: TGTGCCAGCAGCTTACGGGCGGGGGGCAGAGGTAATGAGCAGTTCTTC. The encoded protein is CASSLRAGGRGNEQFF. Looking up the rest from reference TRBV25-1 and TRBJ2-1 gives the full variable domain: EADIYQTPRYLVIGTGKKITLECSQTMGHDKMYWYQQDPGMELHLIHYSYGVNSTEKGDLSSESTVSRIRTEHFPLTLESARPSHTSQYLCASSLRAGGRGNEQFFGPGTRLTVL.

A single count supports this clonotype. The CDR3 reads CAWSVGRYNEQFF. DNA for the CDR3: TGTGCCTGGAGTGTTGGCAGGTACAATGAGCAGTTCTTC. The chain carries TRBV30 and TRBJ2-1; D gene ambiguous. The CDR3 covers 13 residues. Trimming cost V 0 bases and J 4 bases, with 7 bases left between them. Germline values: CDR1 GTSNPN, CDR2 SVGIG (reference sequence).

The rearrangement uses TRBV7-8 and TRBJ1-6, with D unclear. The germline V gene encodes CDR1 SGHVS and CDR2 FQNEAQ. V was clipped by 1 base and J by 4 bases, with 8 bases between them. There are 15 residues in the CDR3. CDR3: CASSLVVGYNSPLHF. The CDR3 coding sequence is TGTGCCAGCAGCTTAGTCGTTGGGTATAATTCACCCCTCCACTTT.

J is TRBJ2-3 and V is TRBV9; 8 bases map to TRBD2. Germline values: CDR1 SGDLS, CDR2 YYNGEE. This CDR3 contains 16 residues. Trimming removed 0 bases from V and 2 bases from J; junction bases left unmatched: 5. The CDR3 spells CASSVGDSGITDTQYF. The CDR3 region has the DNA TGTGCCAGCAGCGTAGGCGATAGCGGGATCACAGATACGCAGTATTTT.

This clonotype appeared once. The V and J genes are TRBV10-3 and TRBJ2-3, with 7 bases matching TRBD2. Germline V lookup: CDR1 ENHRY, CDR2 SYGVKD. This CDR3 is 12 amino acids long. V was clipped by 6 bases and J by 13 bases; unmatched bases: 10. CDR3 coding DNA: TGTGCCATCAGCGAAGCGGGGAATAAGGAGTATTTT. Translated, it gives CAISEAGNKEYF.

V and J are TRBV4-2 and TRBJ2-6; D is ambiguous. Per germline, CDR1 LGHNA and CDR2 YNFKEQ. The CDR3 covers 16 residues. V lost 0 bases and J 0 bases, leaving 6 bases between the germline ends. The CDR3 nucleotides read TGTGCCAGCAGCCAAGAGGCTCTCTCTGGGGCCAACGTCCTGACTTTC. Translated, it gives CASSQEALSGANVLTF.

This chain links TRBV28 with TRBJ2-5, with 8 bases matching TRBD2. This CDR3 has 16 amino acids. Germline CDR1 and CDR2: MDHEN and SYDVKM. The junction had 6 bases not matched to a gene; V was cut back by 3 bases and J by 0 bases. The CDR3 DNA is TGTGCCAGCAGTTTGCGGCGGGGGGCCTACCAAGAGACCCAGTACTTC. Translation gives CASSLRRGAYQETQYF.

The chain couples TRBV5-1 to TRBJ2-1; perhaps TRBD2 as D (6 bases). V was trimmed by 4 bases and J by 4 bases, leaving 12 bases between them. Germline loops: CDR1 SGHRS, CDR2 YFSETQ. The CDR3 runs 14 residues. In DNA form, the CDR3 reads TGCGCCAGCAGCCCCCGGGACTCTTACAATGAGCAGTTCTTC. It is translated as CASSPRDSYNEQFF.